The source of this T cell receptor (beta chain) is a study of T cell responses to AZD1222 COVID-19 vaccine. Study-wide results and limits: Repertoire sampling occurred only after the peak T cell response. Within unmutated variant regions lay the reported targets of nearly half of spike-specific TCRs. Spike-specific TCR breadth and depth both grew after two AZD1222 doses. It should be noted that donors were predominantly white British and more often female, and clonal diversity was possibly underestimated.

Turning to this clone: Its target is not known.

CDR1 and CDR2 (germline): LGHDT, YNNKEL (reference sequence). The CDR3 has 15 amino acids. The V gene lost 1 base and the J gene lost 0 bases, with 7 bases spanning the gap. Repertoires were generated with immunoSEQ multiplex PCR, while TCRdb's copy carries only in-frame clones and drops some. The table shows tens of thousands of clones, with 70% to 90% occurring only once. This TCR was recovered from an adult who received the MenACWY meningococcal vaccine as a control. Material: peripheral blood, obtained 28 days after the second dose of the MenACWY control vaccine. This chain links TRBV3-1 (or the pseudogene TRBV3-2) with TRBJ1-5; D uncertain. CDR3 in DNA: TGTGCCAGCAGCCAAGGAACCATTAGCAATCAGCCCCAGCATTTT. Its protein is CASSQGTISNQPQHF.